A selection of T cell receptor beta chains follows, all from one sample in a study of blood T cell repertoires in COVID-19. Using immunoSEQ multiplex PCR, the repertoire was profiled, and TCRdb retains in-frame clones only, with some absent. Among fewer than 85,000 clones listed, 82% were seen once. Sequences were obtained from peripheral blood. The receptor source for this set is a human donor in a cohort sampled during active COVID-19. Both conserved end residues are part of each CDR3. The D gene is left open where the match is weak. Not every row has a clone size; where given, it reads once, few, many or a size class.

abundance: -
j_gene: TRBJ2-4
d_gene: TRBD2
v_gene: TRBV7-2
len: 15
CDR3nt: TGTGCCAGCAGCTCAGGACTAGCTAGTAACAACATTCAGTACTTC
CDR3aa: CASSSGLASNNIQYF

abundance: -
j_gene: TRBJ1-2
d_gene: TRBD1
v_gene: TRBV6-5
len: 13
CDR3nt: TGTGCCAGCAGTCGACAGGGGAACTATGGCTACACCTTC
CDR3aa: CASSRQGNYGYTF

abundance: -
j_gene: TRBJ2-1
d_gene: TRBD2
v_gene: TRBV5-6
len: 15
CDR3nt: TGTGCCAGCAGCCTACGGAGTATGGGGGGGAATGAGCAGTTCTTC
CDR3aa: CASSLRSMGGNEQFF

abundance: few
j_gene: TRBJ2-7
d_gene: -
v_gene: TRBV5-1
len: 16
CDR3nt: TGCGCCAGCAGCTTGGGCGGCAGCTCCCTCTCCTACGAGCAGTACTTC
CDR3aa: CASSLGGSSLSYEQYF

abundance: -
j_gene: TRBJ1-2
d_gene: TRBD1
v_gene: TRBV19
len: 15
CDR3nt: TGTGCCAGTAGTATTTCGGGACAGGAAAACTATGGCTACACCTTC
CDR3aa: CASSISGQENYGYTF

abundance: once
j_gene: TRBJ2-2
d_gene: TRBD1
v_gene: TRBV18
len: 16
CDR3nt: TGTGCCAGCTCACCGCCCAGGGGGCGTAACACCGGGGAGCTGTTTTTT
CDR3aa: CASSPPRGRNTGELFF

abundance: -
j_gene: TRBJ2-2
d_gene: TRBD2
v_gene: TRBV11-1
len: 15
CDR3nt: TGTGCCAGCCGAGGGCTAGCGGGGGGCCCCGGGGAGCTGTTTTTT
CDR3aa: CASRGLAGGPGELFF

abundance: -
j_gene: TRBJ1-4
d_gene: TRBD1
v_gene: TRBV3-1/TRBV3-2
len: 12
CDR3nt: TGTGCCAGCAGCCCGGGACAGGTGCAACTGTTTTTT
CDR3aa: CASSPGQVQLFF

abundance: -
j_gene: TRBJ2-1
d_gene: TRBD1
v_gene: TRBV24-1
len: 15
CDR3nt: TGTGCCACCAGTGATTTCGGACAGGATACAAAGGAGCAGTTCTTC
CDR3aa: CATSDFGQDTKEQFF

abundance: -
j_gene: TRBJ1-4
d_gene: TRBD1
v_gene: TRBV5-1
len: 14
CDR3nt: TGCGCCAGCAGTGCGACAGGGATAGGTGAAAAACTGTTTTTT
CDR3aa: CASSATGIGEKLFF

abundance: -
j_gene: TRBJ2-7
d_gene: TRBD1
v_gene: TRBV7-2
len: 14
CDR3nt: TGTGCCAGCAGCGAATGGACAGGGCTGGACGAGCAGTACTTC
CDR3aa: CASSEWTGLDEQYF

abundance: many
j_gene: TRBJ2-2
d_gene: TRBD2
v_gene: TRBV10-1
len: 18
CDR3nt: TGCGCCAGCAGCGAAGGACTAGCGGGGGAAACGAACACCGGGGAGCTGTTTTTT
CDR3aa: CASSEGLAGETNTGELFF

abundance: -
j_gene: TRBJ2-3
d_gene: TRBD2
v_gene: TRBV28
len: 16
CDR3nt: TGTGCCAGCAAACTAGCGGGGGGGCCTGGCACAGATACGCAGTATTTT
CDR3aa: CASKLAGGPGTDTQYF

abundance: -
j_gene: TRBJ1-3
d_gene: -
v_gene: TRBV28
len: 14
CDR3nt: TGTGCCAGCAGTTTATATATCTCTGGAAACACCATATATTTT
CDR3aa: CASSLYISGNTIYF

abundance: once
j_gene: TRBJ2-4
d_gene: TRBD2
v_gene: TRBV5-1
len: 17
CDR3nt: TGCGCCAGCAGCTTGGCCGGCGGCGGGGGGGCCCCAGACATTCAGTACTTC
CDR3aa: CASSLAGGGGAPDIQYF

abundance: -
j_gene: TRBJ1-2
d_gene: TRBD1
v_gene: TRBV7-9
len: 15
CDR3nt: TGTGCCAGCAGCCCCTCAGGGGGTGGGGACTATGGCTACACCTTC
CDR3aa: CASSPSGGGDYGYTF

abundance: once
j_gene: TRBJ1-4
d_gene: -
v_gene: TRBV7-2
len: 16
CDR3nt: TGTGCCAGCAGCTTAGTGGGCGTCCGGTACAGAGAACGACTGTTTTTT
CDR3aa: CASSLVGVRYRERLFF

abundance: once
j_gene: TRBJ2-1
d_gene: TRBD2
v_gene: TRBV6-2/TRBV6-3
len: 16
CDR3nt: TGTGCCAGCAGCCCTTTGGCGGGGGGTAAATACAATGAGCAGTTCTTC
CDR3aa: CASSPLAGGKYNEQFF

abundance: -
j_gene: TRBJ2-5
d_gene: TRBD2
v_gene: TRBV4-2
len: 15
CDR3nt: TGTGCCAGCAGCCAAGGTCTAGCGGGACAAGAGACCCAGTACTTC
CDR3aa: CASSQGLAGQETQYF

abundance: -
j_gene: TRBJ2-7
d_gene: -
v_gene: TRBV4-1
len: 13
CDR3nt: TGCGCCAGCAGCCCGAGTAAGGGGCTCGAGCAGTACTTC
CDR3aa: CASSPSKGLEQYF

abundance: -
j_gene: TRBJ2-3
d_gene: TRBD2
v_gene: TRBV19
len: 15
CDR3nt: TGTGCCAGTAGTATGACTAGCGGCTACACAGATACGCAGTATTTT
CDR3aa: CASSMTSGYTDTQYF

abundance: -
j_gene: TRBJ1-6
d_gene: TRBD1
v_gene: TRBV18
len: 15
CDR3nt: TGTGCCAGCTCCCCGGGACAGGGGCAGGGATCACCCCTCCACTTT
CDR3aa: CASSPGQGQGSPLHF

abundance: -
j_gene: TRBJ2-3
d_gene: TRBD1
v_gene: TRBV5-1
len: 14
CDR3nt: TGCGCCAGCAGCTTGGACAGGGGGACAGATACGCAGTATTTT
CDR3aa: CASSLDRGTDTQYF

abundance: -
j_gene: TRBJ1-4
d_gene: TRBD1
v_gene: TRBV5-1
len: 16
CDR3nt: TGCGCCAGCAGCTTGGGACAGGGGTGGAATAATGAAAAACTGTTTTTT
CDR3aa: CASSLGQGWNNEKLFF

abundance: -
j_gene: TRBJ2-1
d_gene: TRBD2
v_gene: TRBV7-2
len: 14
CDR3nt: TGTGCCAGCAGCTTAGTTACTAGCGGGGGACTGGGGATCTTC
CDR3aa: CASSLVTSGGLGIF